This entry lists 18 T cell receptor beta chains sequenced from one sample in a study of blood T cells in healthy people across ages. A second PCR of about 6 to 11 cycles used a sample-barcoded 5' primer and a J-beta primer mix. Via MiXCR, TCRdb re-called the 5' RACE reads, giving one row per CDR3 protein. In the table there are 1.5 million to 2 million distinct CDR3 sequences, about 28% of which are singletons. The sample taken for sequencing was blood. The receptors were sampled from a woman in her 30s in good health.

Only a few counts were recorded for this clonotype. V and J are TRBV5-1 and TRBJ2-2, with 7 bases aligning to TRBD1. The CDR3 is made up of 14 amino acids. V lost 4 bases to trimming and J lost 7 bases; unmatched junction nucleotides: 7. Germline V gene data show CDR1 as SGHRS and CDR2 as YFSETQ. CDR3 in amino acids: CASSEDRVGGELFF. In nucleotides, the CDR3 is TGCGCCAGCAGCGAAGACAGGGTAGGCGGGGAGCTGTTTTTT.

This clonotype was counted a few times. This sequence joins TRBV12-3 or TRBV12-4 and TRBJ2-1; 12 nucleotides line up with TRBD2. V trimming: 5 bases; J trimming: 10 bases; junction bases outside the gene matches: 6. The CDR3 length is 14 residues. CDR3: CASSLGGTSGEQFF. The CDR3 DNA is TGTGCCAGCAGTCTTGGGGGGACTAGCGGGGAGCAGTTCTTC.

This clonotype has a count of ten or more. The V gene is TRBV7-6, the J gene TRBJ2-7; D unclear. The CDR3 runs 15 residues. Germline V gene data show CDR1 as SGHVS and CDR2 as FNYEAQ. The V end was cut by 0 bases, the J end by 0 bases, with 9 bases between. As DNA, the CDR3 is TGTGCCAGCAGCTTAGCAGACGGTAGCTCCTACGAGCAGTACTTC. Its protein product is CASSLADGSSYEQYF.

This clonotype occurred many times. The chain uses TRBV29-1 and TRBJ2-7; D is possibly TRBD2 (5 bases). The CDR3 has 12 residues. Looked up from germline, CDR1 is SQVTM and CDR2 is ANQGSEA. V was clipped by 6 bases and J by 3 bases, with 12 bases between them. The CDR3 protein is CSVEEDGYEQYF. Here the CDR3 DNA reads TGCAGCGTGGAGGAAGACGGCTACGAGCAGTACTTC.

The chain has TRBV12-3 or TRBV12-4 and TRBJ1-5; TRBD1 matches 7 bases. This CDR3 spans 15 amino acids. V lost 6 bases to trimming and J lost 1 base; unmatched junction nucleotides: 6. CDR3 region: CASRTGVRSNQPQHF. The CDR3 bases are TGTGCCAGCAGAACAGGGGTGAGGAGCAATCAGCCCCAGCATTTT.

Details on this clonotype: At one end the junction does not follow the germline gene, possibly because of a read error. The J gene is TRBJ2-3, the V gene TRBV6-5; D is uncertain. This CDR3 region has 11 residues. The germline CDR1 and CDR2 sequences are MNHEY and SVGAGI. CDR3 nucleotide sequence: TGTGCCGGCAGTTCAATTGATACGCAGTATTTT. It translates to CAGSSIDTQYF.

This CDR3 is CASRNRTYGYTF. The CDR3 DNA is TGTGCCAGCAGAAACAGGACCTATGGCTACACCTTC. The chain combines TRBV27 with TRBJ1-2, with D maybe TRBD1 (5 bases). The V end lost 6 bases, the J end lost 4 bases, and 9 bases lay between the germline ends. The CDR3 consists of 12 residues. The germline V gene encodes CDR1 MNHEY and CDR2 SMNVEV (reference sequence).

In the case of this clonotype: No conserved phenylalanine or tryptophan ends this CDR3, so it is likely a read error. The rearrangement joins TRBV5-1 to TRBJ2-5, with 7 bases fitting TRBD1. The J call could be wrong; TRBJ2-7 is a better fit for the DNA end. CDR1 is SGHRS, CDR2 YFSETQ, per germline. This CDR3 contains 13 residues. The CDR3 spells CASSPGQNYEQYC. The CDR3 coding sequence is TGCGCCAGCAGCCCGGGACAGAATTACGAGCAGTACTGC.

This clonotype was observed a few times. The chain couples TRBV7-2 to TRBJ1-2; 8 nucleotides align to TRBD1. The V segment lost 5 bases and the J segment 6 bases; nucleotides outside the gene matches: 14. CDR1 SGHTA and CDR2 FQGNSA come from the germline V gene. The CDR3 runs to 16 residues. The CDR3 is CASSRWWGQDLDGYTF. For the CDR3, the DNA is TGTGCCAGCAGCCGTTGGTGGGGACAGGATCTGGATGGCTACACCTTC.

This clonotype was seen more than once but under ten times. Mismatch with germline at one junction end may stem from a read error. This chain joins TRBV5-1 and TRBJ1-1; no firm D call. The length of the CDR3 is 13 residues. Germline V gives CDR1 SGHRS, CDR2 YFSETQ. In DNA form, the CDR3 reads TGCGCCAGCAGCGTGGACCGTTACACTGAAACTTTCTTT. Its protein product is CASSVDRYTETFF.

V gene TRBV7-8 combines with J gene TRBJ2-1, with TRBD1 as a possible D gene (6 bases). The CDR3 is 15 residues long. Looked up from germline, CDR1 is SGHVS and CDR2 is FQNEAQ. Trimming removed 1 base from V and 7 bases from J, with 14 bases in between. The CDR3: CASSLEGTRGNEQFF. CDR3 bases: TGTGCCAGCAGCTTAGAGGGCACGAGGGGGAATGAGCAGTTCTTC.

This clonotype was counted between two and nine times. The chain is built from TRBV5-1 and TRBJ2-2; TRBD1 matches at 9 bases. This CDR3 spans 16 amino acids. Per the germline V gene, CDR1 is SGHRS and CDR2 is YFSETQ. J lost 4 bases, V lost 6 bases, and 10 bases had no gene match. CDR3 residues: CASTITGGIPTGELFF. CDR3 nucleotide sequence: TGCGCCAGCACCATCACAGGGGGCATACCCACCGGGGAGCTGTTTTTT.

The chain couples TRBV28 to TRBJ1-1; D is uncertain. CDR1 is MDHEN, CDR2 SYDVKM, per germline. The CDR3 sequence is 12 residues long. V lost 10 bases and J lost 0, with 9 bases in between. The CDR3: CATEHMNTEAFF. Here the CDR3 DNA reads TGTGCCACCGAACATATGAACACTGAAGCTTTCTTT.

This clonotype was found many times. This chain joins TRBV29-1 and TRBJ2-1; D remains unclear. The CDR3 totals 18 residues. V shed 3 bases and J shed 0 bases, with 21 bases lying between them. The germline V gene encodes CDR1 SQVTM and CDR2 ANQGSEA. In nucleotides, the CDR3 is TGCAGCGTTGACAAGACAACAAGGGTTTCCTTCTCCTACAATGAGCAGTTCTTC. It codes for CSVDKTTRVSFSYNEQFF.

This clonotype was found many times. The V call is TRBV5-5, the J call TRBJ2-6, with TRBD1 identical over 9 bases. V lost 0 bases to trimming and J lost 1 base; unmatched junction nucleotides: 5. The CDR3 is 18 residues long. CDR1 is SGHKS and CDR2 is YYEKEE in the germline V gene (reference sequence). The CDR3 is CASSLVGTGLSGANVLTF. Here the CDR3 DNA reads TGTGCCAGCAGCTTGGTGGGGACAGGGCTATCTGGGGCCAACGTCCTGACTTTC.

In its sample, this clonotype was seen a few times. The CDR3 DNA reads as TGCAGTGCACAGGCCCAGGGGGCGAGTGGCTACACCTTC. As protein: CSAQAQGASGYTF. The gene calls are TRBV20-1 and TRBJ1-2; TRBD1 agrees at 8 bases. The CDR3 contains 13 residues. The V gene's germline CDR1 is DFQATT and CDR2 SNEGSKA (reference sequence). The ends lost 6 bases at V and 7 bases at J; junction bases unmatched: 10.

The sample holds a few counts of this clonotype. This chain links TRBV4-1 with TRBJ1-6; D unresolved. The germline V gene encodes CDR1 MGHRA and CDR2 YSYEKL. Trimming removed 2 bases at V and 7 bases at J, with 6 bases between. This CDR3 spans 13 amino acids. The CDR3 reads CASSQLPNSPLHF. The CDR3 nucleotides read TGCGCCAGCAGCCAACTCCCGAATTCACCCCTCCACTTT.

This clonotype has just a few counts. V and J are TRBV6-2 or TRBV6-3 and TRBJ2-7; 8 bases are a match to TRBD2. The CDR3 loop spans 14 amino acids. Looked up from germline, CDR1 is MNHEY and CDR2 is SVGEGT. V was pared by 7 bases and J by 3 bases, with 8 bases of the junction left unmatched. The CDR3 here is CASITAGVVYEQYF. The CDR3, as DNA: TGTGCCAGCATCACAGCGGGGGTTGTCTACGAGCAGTACTTC.